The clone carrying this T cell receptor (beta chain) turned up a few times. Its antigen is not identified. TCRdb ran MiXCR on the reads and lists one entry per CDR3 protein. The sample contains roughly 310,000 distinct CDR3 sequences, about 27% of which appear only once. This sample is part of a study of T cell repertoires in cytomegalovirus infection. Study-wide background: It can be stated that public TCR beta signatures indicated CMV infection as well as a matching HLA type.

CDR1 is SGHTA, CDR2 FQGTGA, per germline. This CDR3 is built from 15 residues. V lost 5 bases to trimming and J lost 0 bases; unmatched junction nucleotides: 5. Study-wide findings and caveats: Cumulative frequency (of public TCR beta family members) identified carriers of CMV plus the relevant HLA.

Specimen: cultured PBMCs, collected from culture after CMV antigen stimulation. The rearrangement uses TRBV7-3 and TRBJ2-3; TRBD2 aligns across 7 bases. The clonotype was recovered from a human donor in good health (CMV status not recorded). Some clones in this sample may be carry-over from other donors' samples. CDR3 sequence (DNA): TGTGCCAGCAGCCCGACTAGCATTAGCACAGATACGCAGTATTTT. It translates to CASSPTSISTDTQYF.